This TCR beta chain comes out of a study of blood T cell repertoires in COVID-19. Study at large: Sources were T cells, B-cell-depleted T cells, or PBMCs; the material itself was cDNA or gDNA.

Original data processing: Counts of nucleated cells, estimated from reference gene primer amplification, were obtained. Generated by immunoSEQ multiplex PCR, the TCRdb table keeps only in-frame clones and is missing some. V and J calls and clone size come straight from that table; D and trimming were deduced from the DNA. There are 350,000 to 550,000 clones in the sample; roughly nine tenths occur only once, and around 1.1% lies in the top ten. Clinical history reported by participants formed the basis on which cohorts were assigned. Two consecutive negative NP/OP PCR tests, clearance, or resolved symptoms defined Cohort 3 recovery. Germline loops: CDR1 SGHNT, CDR2 YYREEE (reference sequence). Trimming took 4 bases from V and 5 from J; bases not matched to a gene: 7. The CDR3 length is 15 residues.

The sample consisted of PBMCs or T cells enriched from blood (not recorded which). This TCR derives from a young man who had recovered from COVID-19. The gene calls are TRBV5-4 and TRBJ2-3, with 10 bases fitting TRBD1. CDR3 sequence (DNA): TGTGCCAGCAGCCGCTCCGGGACAGGGGAAGATACGCAGTATTTT. Translation: CASSRSGTGEDTQYF.